These 25 T cell receptor beta chains were sequenced from one sample in a study of identifying expanded T cells in peripheral blood. Sequencing used immunoSEQ multiplex PCR; TCRdb keeps in-frame clones, though not all of them. This sample has tens of thousands of clones; around 88% occur once, and the top ten carry under 4.5%. Sequences were obtained from blood. The source is a person between 18 and 75 years old in good health.

The V and J genes are TRBV7-9 and TRBJ2-5; the D gene is possibly TRBD2 (6 bases). Germline CDR1 reads SEHNR; CDR2 reads FQNEAQ (reference sequence). This CDR3 spans 15 amino acids. The germline V and J ends were trimmed by 5 bases and 7 bases, with 20 bases remaining between them. The CDR3 protein is CASSPPGGFLATQYF. In DNA form, the CDR3 reads TGTGCCAGCAGCCCCCCTGGAGGGTTCCTTGCGACCCAGTACTTC.

The table lists this clone with a count of one. The chain recombines TRBV7-2 with TRBJ1-3, with a weak D call TRBD1 (5 bases). In germline, CDR1 is SGHTA, CDR2 FQGNSA. The CDR3 covers 16 residues. Trimming shortened V by 2 bases and J by 1 base, and 12 bases separated the two germline ends. The CDR3 coding sequence is TGTGCCAGCAGCTTAAATTCCGGGGGGTCTGGAAACACCATATATTTT. Amino acid sequence: CASSLNSGGSGNTIYF.

The V gene is TRBV4-2, the J gene TRBJ2-1; TRBD2 aligns across 11 bases. The length of the CDR3 is 17 residues. The junction had 9 bases not matched to a gene; V was cut back by 0 bases and J by 8 bases. Germline assignment: CDR1 LGHNA and CDR2 YNFKEQ. Here the CDR3 reads CASSQEEVAGGQDEQFF. CDR3 DNA sequence: TGTGCCAGCAGCCAAGAGGAGGTAGCGGGGGGGCAAGATGAGCAGTTCTTC.

This clone was observed once. DNA for the CDR3: TGTGCCAGCAGCGGCGGTCGGTCAGCAAATGAAAAACTGTTTTTT. Translated: CASSGGRSANEKLFF. This chain uses TRBV9 with TRBJ1-4; D unclear. Germline values: CDR1 SGDLS, CDR2 YYNGEE. The CDR3 contains 15 residues. Trimming pared 3 bases from V and 5 bases from J, leaving 14 bases between.

The chain links TRBV2 to TRBJ1-2; 8 bases map to TRBD1. The length of the CDR3 is 14 residues. CDR1 and CDR2 from the germline V gene are SNHLY and FYNNEI. The ends lost 1 base at V and 8 bases at J; junction bases unmatched: 6. CDR3 sequence reads: CASSEGQGAWGYTF. In nucleotides, the CDR3 is TGTGCCAGCAGTGAAGGGCAGGGGGCTTGGGGCTACACCTTC. Complete variable domain (other parts from reference TRBV2 and TRBJ1-2): EPEVTQTPSHQVTQMGQEVILRCVPISNHLYFYWYRQILGQKVEFLVSFYNNEISEKSEIFDDQFSVERPDGSNFTLKIRSTKLEDSAMYFCASSEGQGAWGYTFGSGTRLTVV.

This chain uses TRBV7-9 with TRBJ2-4; 9 positions match TRBD1. This CDR3 comprises 15 residues. Per the germline V gene, CDR1 is SEHNR and CDR2 is FQNEAQ (reference sequence). The V gene end was trimmed by 7 bases and the J gene end by 6 bases; junction bases not matched to a gene: 10. The CDR3 region has the DNA TGTGCCAGCACCCTAGACAGGGGGTCAATAAACATTCAGTACTTC. This codes for CASTLDRGSINIQYF.

V and J are TRBV2 and TRBJ2-2, with unresolved D. Deletions cut 4 bases from V and 4 bases from J, with 13 bases between. From germline, CDR1 is SNHLY and CDR2 FYNNEI. CDR3 length: 15 amino acids. The CDR3 DNA follows: TGTGCCAGCAGTGGCCCCGATCTGAGCACCGGGGAGCTGTTTTTT. Translation: CASSGPDLSTGELFF. Looking up the rest from reference TRBV2 and TRBJ2-2 gives the full variable domain: EPEVTQTPSHQVTQMGQEVILRCVPISNHLYFYWYRQILGQKVEFLVSFYNNEISEKSEIFDDQFSVERPDGSNFTLKIRSTKLEDSAMYFCASSGPDLSTGELFFGEGSRLTVL.

The DNA for the CDR3 is TGCGCCAGCAGCTCGGGACAGGGGTTTGATACGCAGTATTTT. The encoded protein is CASSSGQGFDTQYF. V usage is TRBV5-1 and J usage is TRBJ2-3; 10 bases are a match to TRBD1. Germline-derived CDR1 and CDR2 are SGHRS and YFSETQ. This CDR3 contains 14 residues. The junction had 4 bases not matched to a gene; V was cut back by 3 bases and J by 6 bases. The entire variable domain, with the rest obtained from reference TRBV5-1 and TRBJ2-3, is as follows: KAGVTQTPRYLIKTRGQQVTLSCSPISGHRSVSWYQQTPGQGLQFLFEYFSETQRNKGNFPGRFSGRQFSNSRSEMNVSTLELGDSALYLCASSSGQGFDTQYFGPGTRLTVL.

The V call is TRBV27, the J call TRBJ2-5; TRBD1 is a possible D gene (7 bases). CDR3 length equals 14 residues. The germline V gene has CDR1 MNHEY and CDR2 SMNVEV (reference sequence). The ends were cut back, 6 bases at V and 4 bases at J, with 15 bases in the middle. The CDR3 DNA reads TGTGCCAGCAGCCCGACTAGGGGGCGAGAGACCCAGTACTTC. Its translation is CASSPTRGRETQYF.

This clone was seen a single time. The chain employs TRBV5-1 and TRBJ2-3; D unclear. Trimming cost V 4 bases and J 0 bases, with 9 bases left between them. CDR3 size: 14 residues. Germline V gene data show CDR1 as SGHRS and CDR2 as YFSETQ. As DNA, the CDR3 is TGCGCCAGCAGCCCCGGATACAGCACAGATACGCAGTATTTT. Protein sequence: CASSPGYSTDTQYF.

The CDR3 sequence is CASSSGTGVETQYF. CDR3 DNA: TGTGCCAGCAGCTCCGGGACAGGGGTAGAGACCCAGTACTTC. The chain carries TRBV5-4 and TRBJ2-5; TRBD1 matches at 10 bases. This CDR3 has 14 residues. The V segment lost 3 bases and the J segment 4 bases; nucleotides outside the gene matches: 3. Germline assignment: CDR1 SGHNT and CDR2 YYREEE (reference sequence).

The V gene is TRBV27, the J gene TRBJ2-1; 7 bases fit TRBD2. V was pared by 8 bases and J by 2 bases, with 9 bases of the junction left unmatched. Germline assignment: CDR1 MNHEY and CDR2 SMNVEV (reference sequence). The CDR3 has 15 residues. The CDR3, as DNA: TGTGCCAGCCAGCGGGGACTTAATACCTACAATGAGCAGTTCTTC. Its translation: CASQRGLNTYNEQFF.

Only one count was recorded for this clone. This chain joins TRBV19 and TRBJ2-3, with D possibly TRBD2 on 5 matching bases. Trimming shortened V by 1 base and J by 4 bases, and 12 bases separated the two germline ends. The CDR3 runs 15 residues. Germline V lookup: CDR1 LNHDA, CDR2 SQIVND (reference sequence). CDR3 sequence: CASSIGTAKADTQYF. In nucleotides, the CDR3 is TGTGCCAGTAGTATAGGGACTGCTAAGGCAGATACGCAGTATTTT. Filled out from reference TRBV19 and TRBJ2-3, the complete variable domain reads DGGITQSPKYLFRKEGQNVTLSCEQNLNHDAMYWYRQDPGQGLRLIYYSQIVNDFQKGDIAEGYSVSREKKESFPLTVTSAQKNPTAFYLCASSIGTAKADTQYFGPGTRLTVL.

This sequence joins TRBV28 and TRBJ1-5, with D possibly TRBD1 on 5 matching bases. CDR3 length equals 16 residues. The germline CDR1 and CDR2 sequences are MDHEN and SYDVKM. Trimming left V 7 bases short and J 3 bases short, with 19 bases between. CDR3 residues: CASTRPDGGVNQPQHF. In nucleotides, the CDR3 is TGTGCCAGCACCAGACCTGACGGGGGGGTCAATCAGCCCCAGCATTTT.

This chain links TRBV6-5 with TRBJ2-7; 10 positions match TRBD2. CDR1 is MNHEY, CDR2 SVGAGI, per germline. This CDR3 spans 16 amino acids. V lost 4 bases, J lost 2 bases, and 8 bases stayed unmatched. The CDR3 coding sequence is TGTGCCAGCAGTTTCCGGACTAGCGGACTGACCTACGAGCAGTACTTC. As protein: CASSFRTSGLTYEQYF.

This chain connects TRBV6-5 to TRBJ2-3; D uncertain. The length of the CDR3 is 14 residues. The germline V and J ends were trimmed by 7 bases and 2 bases, with 13 bases remaining between them. CDR1 and CDR2 from the germline V gene are MNHEY and SVGAGI. The CDR3 DNA sequence: TGTGCCAGCACCTTCGGCCCAAACACAGATACGCAGTATTTT. It codes for CASTFGPNTDTQYF.

The chain carries TRBV6-4 and TRBJ2-1; 13 bases match TRBD2. V lost 3 bases and J lost 10; bases outside the gene matches: 3. This CDR3 is 14 amino acids long. In germline, CDR1 is MRHNA, CDR2 SNTAGT. This CDR3 reads CASSELAGGREQFF. Here the CDR3 DNA reads TGTGCCAGCAGTGAACTAGCGGGGGGGCGCGAGCAGTTCTTC.

There are a few counts of this clone. The chain carries TRBV6-6 and TRBJ1-5, with TRBD1 matching over 10 bases. The CDR3 consists of 15 residues. CDR1 and CDR2 (germline): MNHNY, SVGAGI (reference sequence). V lost 4 bases, J lost 4 bases, and 4 bases stayed unmatched. The CDR3 here is CASSSDRGRNQPQHF. The CDR3 region has the DNA TGTGCCAGCAGTTCGGACAGGGGGAGGAATCAGCCCCAGCATTTT.

The gene calls are TRBV27 and TRBJ1-2, with 8 bases fitting TRBD1. The CDR3 is 12 residues long. Trimming removed 4 bases from V and 9 bases from J; junction bases left unmatched: 4. From germline, CDR1 is MNHEY and CDR2 SMNVEV (reference sequence). The CDR3 loop is CASSSGTGSYTF. The CDR3 DNA follows: TGTGCCAGCAGTTCCGGGACAGGTAGCTACACCTTC.

This chain connects TRBV4-1 to TRBJ2-7, with D unclear. Trimming shortened V by 1 base and J by 0 bases, and 10 bases separated the two germline ends. The CDR3 is 15 residues long. CDR1 is MGHRA and CDR2 is YSYEKL in the germline V gene. The CDR3 bases are TGCGCCAGCAGCCAAGCCGGGTCCAACTCCTACGAGCAGTACTTC. Translating it yields CASSQAGSNSYEQYF.

The chain recombines TRBV21-1 with TRBJ2-3; the D segment call TRBD1 is taken from the table without a DNA check. TRBV21-1 is noted as a pseudogene. CDR3 length: 16 residues. The CDR3 DNA reads TGTGCCAGCAGCAAAGCCGGGACAGGGGGTATAGATACGCAGTATTTT. Protein product: CASSKAGTGGIDTQYF.

This chain links TRBV5-1 with TRBJ2-1; 12 bases are shared with TRBD2. The junction had 15 bases not matched to a gene; V was cut back by 2 bases and J by 0 bases. The CDR3 contains 21 residues. CDR1 is SGHRS, CDR2 YFSETQ, per germline. The CDR3 is CASSLSPTSGGRLSSYNEQFF. The CDR3 coding sequence is TGCGCCAGCAGCTTATCGCCGACTAGCGGGGGCCGCCTTAGCTCCTACAATGAGCAGTTCTTC.

The genes are TRBV28 and TRBJ1-2; D unclear. V was shortened by 7 bases and J by 8 bases, with 20 bases between the two germline ends. The CDR3 is 14 amino acids. CDR1 and CDR2 (germline): MDHEN, SYDVKM. Written as DNA, the CDR3 is TGTGCCAGCACCTCGGACTGGGAGGGTAACGGCTACACCTTC. Protein product: CASTSDWEGNGYTF.

The CDR3 spells CASSLFRASNQPQHF. CDR3 coding DNA: TGTGCCAGCAGTTTATTCAGGGCTAGCAATCAGCCCCAGCATTTT. The chain joins TRBV27 to TRBJ1-5; a possible D gene is TRBD1 (5 bases). Trimming shortened V by 1 base and J by 0 bases, and 7 bases separated the two germline ends. CDR1 MNHEY and CDR2 SMNVEV come from the germline V gene (reference sequence). This CDR3 spans 15 amino acids.

V gene TRBV7-2 combines with J gene TRBJ1-5, with D possibly being TRBD1 (6 bases). This CDR3 is built from 14 residues. Trimming pared 3 bases from V and 2 bases from J, leaving 8 bases between. Germline CDR1 and CDR2: SGHTA and FQGNSA. The CDR3 here is CASSLDSGNQPQHF. The CDR3 DNA follows: TGTGCCAGCAGCTTGGACAGTGGCAATCAGCCCCAGCATTTT.